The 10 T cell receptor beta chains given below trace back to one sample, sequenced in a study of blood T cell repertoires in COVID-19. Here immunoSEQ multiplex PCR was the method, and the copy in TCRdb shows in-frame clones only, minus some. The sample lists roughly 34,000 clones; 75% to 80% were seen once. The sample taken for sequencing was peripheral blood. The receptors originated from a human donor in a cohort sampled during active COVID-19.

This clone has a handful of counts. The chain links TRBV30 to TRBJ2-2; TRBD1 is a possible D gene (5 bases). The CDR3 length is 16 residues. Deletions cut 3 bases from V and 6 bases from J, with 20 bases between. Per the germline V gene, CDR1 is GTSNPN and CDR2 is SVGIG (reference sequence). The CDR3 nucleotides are TGTGCCTGGAGGCCGTTAGGGGTTTCCTTCGCCGGGGAGCTGTTTTTT. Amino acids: CAWRPLGVSFAGELFF.

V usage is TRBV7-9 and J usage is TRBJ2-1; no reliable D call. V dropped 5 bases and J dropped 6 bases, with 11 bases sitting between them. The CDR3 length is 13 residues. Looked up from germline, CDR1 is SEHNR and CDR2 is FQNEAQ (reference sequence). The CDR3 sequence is CASSPLGVNEQFF. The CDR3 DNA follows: TGTGCCAGCAGCCCCCTCGGTGTCAATGAGCAGTTCTTC.

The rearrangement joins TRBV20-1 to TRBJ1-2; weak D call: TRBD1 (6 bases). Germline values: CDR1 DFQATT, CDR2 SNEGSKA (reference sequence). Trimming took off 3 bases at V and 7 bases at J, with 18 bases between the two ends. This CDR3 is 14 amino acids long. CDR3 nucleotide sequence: TGCAGTGCTAGTAGGGGTAGCGGGGGCGGTGGCTACACCTTC. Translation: CSASRGSGGGGYTF.

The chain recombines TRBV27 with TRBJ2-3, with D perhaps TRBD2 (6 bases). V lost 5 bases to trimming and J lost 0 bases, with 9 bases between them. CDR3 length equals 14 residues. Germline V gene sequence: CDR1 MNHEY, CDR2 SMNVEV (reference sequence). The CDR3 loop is CASSRGDSTDTQYF. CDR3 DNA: TGTGCCAGCAGTCGCGGGGACAGCACAGATACGCAGTATTTT.

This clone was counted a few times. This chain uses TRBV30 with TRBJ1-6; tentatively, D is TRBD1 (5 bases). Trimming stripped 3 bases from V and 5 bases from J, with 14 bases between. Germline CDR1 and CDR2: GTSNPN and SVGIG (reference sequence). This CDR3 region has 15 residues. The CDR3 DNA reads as TGTGCCTGGAGCCCGGTAGGGGCTGATAATTCACCCCTCCACTTT. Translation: CAWSPVGADNSPLHF.

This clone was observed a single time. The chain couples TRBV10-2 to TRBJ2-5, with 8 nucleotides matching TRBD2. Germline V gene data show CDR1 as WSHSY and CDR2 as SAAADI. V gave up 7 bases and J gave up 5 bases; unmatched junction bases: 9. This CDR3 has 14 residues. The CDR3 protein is CASKDSGGRETQYF. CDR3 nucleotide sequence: TGCGCCAGCAAGGACAGCGGGGGCCGGGAGACCCAGTACTTC.

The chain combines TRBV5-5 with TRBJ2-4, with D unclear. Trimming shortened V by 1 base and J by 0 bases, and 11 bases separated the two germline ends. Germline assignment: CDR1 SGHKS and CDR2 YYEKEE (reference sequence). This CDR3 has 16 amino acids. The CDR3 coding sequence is TGTGCCAGCAGCTTGTTTGTCGGTTTAGCCAAAAACATTCAGTACTTC. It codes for CASSLFVGLAKNIQYF.

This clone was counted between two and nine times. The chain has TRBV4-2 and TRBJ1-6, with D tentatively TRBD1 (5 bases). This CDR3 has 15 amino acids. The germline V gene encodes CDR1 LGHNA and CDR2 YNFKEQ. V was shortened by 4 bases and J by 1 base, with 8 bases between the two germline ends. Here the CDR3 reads CASSLRGSYNSPLHF. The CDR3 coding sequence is TGTGCCAGCAGCCTCCGGGGGTCCTATAATTCACCCCTCCACTTT.

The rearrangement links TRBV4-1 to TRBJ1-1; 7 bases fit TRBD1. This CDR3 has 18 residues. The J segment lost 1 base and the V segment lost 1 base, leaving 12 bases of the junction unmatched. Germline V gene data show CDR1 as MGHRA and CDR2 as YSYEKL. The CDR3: CASSQVKATGSGNTEAFF. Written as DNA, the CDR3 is TGCGCCAGCAGCCAAGTGAAGGCGACAGGGTCGGGGAACACTGAAGCTTTCTTT.

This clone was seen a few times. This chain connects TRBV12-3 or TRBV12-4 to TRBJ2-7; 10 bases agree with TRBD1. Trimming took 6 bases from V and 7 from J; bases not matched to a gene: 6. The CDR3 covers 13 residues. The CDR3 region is CASRETGGWEQYF. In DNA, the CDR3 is TGTGCCAGCAGGGAGACAGGGGGCTGGGAGCAGTACTTC.